These 30 T cell receptor beta chains were all obtained from the same sample, sequenced in a study of blood T cell repertoires in COVID-19 (TCRdb year 2020). Libraries were constructed by the immunoSEQ multiplex PCR assay. TCRdb limited this immuneACCESS table to in-frame rearrangements with V and J called. A share of clones is missing; checked studies link under half to unresolved V genes, and the rest is unexplained. This sample has hundreds of thousands of clones in its table, and just under 90% of those were observed once. The top ten clones comprise around 0.87% of the sample. The sample taken for sequencing was PBMCs or T cells enriched from blood (not recorded which). These receptors all stem from a man between 45 and 60 years old who had been exposed to COVID-19.

The V and J genes are TRBV18 and TRBJ1-3; D is possibly TRBD1 (5 bases). This CDR3 spans 15 amino acids. V lost 0 bases and J 2 bases, leaving 8 bases between the germline ends. In germline, CDR1 is KGHSH, CDR2 LQKENI. The CDR3 spells CASSPPSRAGNTIYF. The CDR3 nucleotides are TGTGCCAGCTCACCACCGAGCAGGGCTGGAAACACCATATATTTT. The full variable domain, completed using reference TRBV18 and TRBJ1-3, is NAGVMQNPRHLVRRRGQEARLRCSPMKGHSHVYWYRQLPEEGLKFMVYLQKENIIDESGMPKERFSAEFPKEGPSILRIQQVVRGDSAAYFCASSPPSRAGNTIYFGEGSWLTVV.

The genes are TRBV4-1 and TRBJ2-1; possibly TRBD1 for D (6 bases). Germline CDR1 and CDR2: MGHRA and YSYEKL. With 1 base removed from V and 4 bases from J, the gap between germline ends came to 17 bases. The CDR3 covers 17 residues. DNA for the CDR3: TGCGCCAGCAGCCAAGTGGGTCGAGGGACACTGTACAATGAGCAGTTCTTC. It codes for CASSQVGRGTLYNEQFF.

The chain combines TRBV6-5 with TRBJ1-3; no firm D call. Germline-derived CDR1 and CDR2 are MNHEY and SVGAGI. V lost 5 bases and J 0 bases, leaving 8 bases between the germline ends. CDR3 length equals 14 residues. Here the CDR3 reads CASSPSSSGNTIYF. The CDR3 region has the DNA TGTGCCAGCAGTCCATCGAGCTCTGGAAACACCATATATTTT.

The chain uses TRBV24-1 and TRBJ1-2; 7 nucleotides line up with TRBD1. V shed 3 bases, J shed 7 bases, and the junction held 10 bases outside the gene matches. The CDR3 length is 15 residues. CDR1 and CDR2 (germline): KGHDR, SFDVKD. CDR3 loop: CATSDPRQGFRGYTF. CDR3 sequence (DNA): TGTGCCACCAGTGATCCAAGACAGGGTTTCCGTGGCTACACCTTC.

CDR3 in amino acids: CAAGPEPQHF. The CDR3 DNA follows: TGTGCCGCTGGGCCGGAGCCCCAGCATTTT. This chain connects TRBV28 to TRBJ1-5, with D unclear. CDR3 length equals 10 residues. V dropped 11 bases and J dropped 8 bases, with 10 bases sitting between them. Germline CDR1 is MDHEN and CDR2 is SYDVKM.

This chain links TRBV2 with TRBJ2-7; 8 positions agree with TRBD1. The CDR3 loop spans 13 amino acids. Germline V lookup: CDR1 SNHLY, CDR2 FYNNEI. V was clipped by 8 bases and J by 3 bases; unmatched bases: 6. The CDR3 region has the DNA TGTGCCAGCGGCGGGACAGGAGGCTACGAGCAGTACGTC. Translated, it gives CASGGTGGYEQYV.

DNA of the CDR3: TGTGCCAGCAGCGTAGCGTTAGGGGGAAGGGGACAACAAGAGACCCAGTACTTC. The encoded protein is CASSVALGGRGQQETQYF. The rearrangement links TRBV9 to TRBJ2-5, with D maybe TRBD1 (6 bases). This CDR3 is built from 18 residues. CDR1 SGDLS and CDR2 YYNGEE come from the germline V gene. V dropped 0 bases and J dropped 2 bases, with 20 bases sitting between them.

The rearrangement links TRBV9 to TRBJ2-1, with 8 bases matching TRBD2. CDR3 length: 16 residues. V gave up 0 bases and J gave up 4 bases; unmatched junction bases: 6. Germline lookup yields CDR1 SGDLS and CDR2 YYNGEE. The CDR3 DNA follows: TGTGCCAGCAGCGTAGGCGGCGGGAGGTCTTACAATGAGCAGTTCTTC. It codes for CASSVGGGRSYNEQFF.

The CDR3 DNA reads TGTGCCAGCAACCACCTCGGGGACACTGAAGCTTTCTTT. Residues: CASNHLGDTEAFF. This rearrangement joins TRBV3-1 (or the pseudogene TRBV3-2) to TRBJ1-1; no firm D call. V lost 7 bases to trimming and J lost 3 bases, with 12 bases between them. Looked up from germline, CDR1 is LGHDT and CDR2 is YNNKEL (reference sequence). This CDR3 has 13 amino acids.

The chain is built from TRBV19 and TRBJ1-5, with 12 bases aligning to TRBD1. The junction had 4 bases not matched to a gene; V was cut back by 8 bases and J by 5 bases. Germline CDR1 LNHDA, CDR2 SQIVND (reference sequence). This CDR3 comprises 14 residues. The CDR3 spells CASAGTGGYQPQHF. Here the CDR3 DNA reads TGTGCCAGTGCCGGGACAGGGGGCTATCAGCCCCAGCATTTT.

The V call is TRBV6-5, the J call TRBJ1-2, with D perhaps matching TRBD1 (6 bases). CDR1 and CDR2 from the germline V gene are MNHEY and SVGAGI. This CDR3 contains 14 residues. V lost 5 bases and J 1 base, leaving 11 bases between the germline ends. CDR3 in amino acids: CASSLRQVNYGYTF. The DNA for the CDR3 is TGTGCCAGCAGTCTTCGACAGGTTAACTATGGCTACACCTTC.

The V and J genes are TRBV28 and TRBJ2-1; a possible D gene is TRBD2 (6 bases). Trimming left V 1 base short and J 8 bases short, with 15 bases between. CDR1 and CDR2 from the germline V gene are MDHEN and SYDVKM. The CDR3 spans 15 residues. The CDR3 spells CASSLLGGPSDEQFF. The CDR3 DNA is TGTGCCAGCAGTTTATTGGGGGGACCCTCCGATGAGCAGTTCTTC.

About this clone: Within the sample, other DNA sequences also encode this same CDR3. The chain uses TRBV18 and TRBJ2-7, with 8 bases lining up with TRBD1. This CDR3 has 13 residues. Germline CDR1 and CDR2: KGHSH and LQKENI. Trimming removed 2 bases from V and 6 bases from J; junction bases left unmatched: 3. DNA of the CDR3: TGTGCCAGCTCACCAGGGACAGGTTTCGAGCAGTACGTC. It translates to CASSPGTGFEQYV.

The chain recombines TRBV10-2 with TRBJ1-2; 8 bases line up with TRBD1. Germline V lookup: CDR1 WSHSY, CDR2 SAAADI. Unmatched junction bases numbered 12, after V lost 3 bases and J lost 6 bases. This CDR3 has 16 amino acids. CDR3 nucleotide sequence: TGCGCCAGCAGTGATTCTGAATTCGGACAGGGTGATGGCTACACCTTC. Its protein product is CASSDSEFGQGDGYTF.

The rearrangement uses TRBV7-3 and TRBJ1-1, with D possibly TRBD1 on 5 matching bases. Trimming took 2 bases from V and 5 from J, leaving 12 bases between them. Germline V gene lookup returns CDR1 SGHTA and CDR2 FQGTGA. The CDR3 extends over 14 amino acids. CDR3 residues: CASSLAGAGTEAFF. The CDR3 DNA follows: TGTGCCAGCAGCTTAGCTGGGGCCGGGACTGAAGCTTTCTTT.

A word on this clone: This sample includes further DNA sequences coding for the same CDR3. This chain uses TRBV11-3 with TRBJ2-3, with D uncertain. The length of the CDR3 is 14 residues. Germline assignment: CDR1 SGHNT and CDR2 YENEEA. The V end was cut by 1 base, the J end by 0 bases, with 5 bases between. The CDR3 protein is CASSLGRSTDTQYF. The CDR3 DNA reads TGTGCCAGCAGCTTAGGGCGGAGCACAGATACGCAGTATTTT.

The chain employs TRBV7-2 and TRBJ2-3; 9 positions agree with TRBD2. V was clipped by 6 bases and J by 5 bases; unmatched bases: 9. The germline CDR1 and CDR2 sequences are SGHTA and FQGNSA. The CDR3 sequence is 15 residues long. CDR3 sequence: CASSLTSGGRDTQYF. The CDR3 coding sequence is TGTGCCAGCAGTCTCACGAGCGGGGGGCGAGATACGCAGTATTTT.

This chain joins TRBV6-5 and TRBJ2-7; no clear D. The V and J ends lost 8 bases and 0 bases respectively, with 17 bases between them. Germline V gives CDR1 MNHEY, CDR2 SVGAGI. There are 15 residues in the CDR3. The CDR3 is CASHDGYGGSYEQYV. In DNA, the CDR3 is TGTGCCAGCCACGACGGTTACGGCGGCTCCTACGAGCAGTACGTC.

This clone was observed a single time. The J gene is TRBJ1-2, the V gene TRBV5-1; the match to TRBD1 covers 8 bases. Germline V gene sequence: CDR1 SGHRS, CDR2 YFSETQ. This CDR3 is built from 15 residues. The J segment lost 4 bases and the V segment lost 3 bases, leaving 8 bases of the junction unmatched. This CDR3 is CASSSRQGPTYGYTF. DNA of the CDR3: TGCGCCAGCAGCTCTAGACAGGGGCCTACCTATGGCTACACCTTC.

The CDR3 here is CAIRGASADGYTF. The CDR3 region has the DNA TGTGCCATCAGAGGGGCGTCAGCCGATGGCTACACCTTC. The chain joins TRBV10-3 to TRBJ1-2; the D gene is possibly TRBD1 (5 bases). Germline V lookup: CDR1 ENHRY, CDR2 SYGVKD. V lost 6 bases and J lost 6, with 14 bases in between. The CDR3 has 13 residues.

The chain employs TRBV5-6 and TRBJ2-2, with D maybe TRBD1 (5 bases). Per germline, CDR1 SGHDT and CDR2 YYEEEE. Trimming pared 2 bases from V and 0 bases from J, leaving 11 bases between. CDR3 length: 16 residues. The CDR3 DNA follows: TGTGCCAGCAGCTTTCTCGGCAGGGCGAACACCGGGGAGCTGTTTTTT. Amino acids: CASSFLGRANTGELFF.

Of note for this clone: The sample holds other DNA sequences that translate to the same CDR3. J is TRBJ1-5 and V is TRBV28; tentatively, D is TRBD1 (5 bases). This CDR3 has 12 residues. Germline V gene data show CDR1 as MDHEN and CDR2 as SYDVKM. V lost 5 bases and J lost 6, with 8 bases in between. The CDR3 nucleotides are TGTGCCAGCAGTCTCCAGGGTCAGCCCCAGCATTTT. Protein product: CASSLQGQPQHF.

The gene calls are TRBV5-6 and TRBJ2-5; TRBD1 is a possible D gene (6 bases). CDR1 SGHDT and CDR2 YYEEEE come from the germline V gene. The ends were cut back, 0 bases at V and 5 bases at J, with 11 bases in the middle. The CDR3 runs 14 residues. The CDR3 loop reads CASSLGQVVETQYF. As DNA, the CDR3 is TGTGCCAGCAGCTTGGGACAGGTGGTGGAGACCCAGTACTTC.

In nucleotides, the CDR3 is TGTGCCAGTAGTATTTCGGGGGACACAGATACGCAGTATTTT. Translation: CASSISGDTDTQYF. The genes are TRBV19 and TRBJ2-3; possibly TRBD2 for D (6 bases). CDR1 and CDR2 from the germline V gene are LNHDA and SQIVND (reference sequence). This CDR3 is 14 amino acids long. Trimming pared 3 bases from V and 2 bases from J, leaving 9 bases between.

This clone was observed a single time. The chain has TRBV29-1 and TRBJ1-3, with D perhaps matching TRBD1 (5 bases). This CDR3 has 13 amino acids. V gave up 3 bases and J gave up 4 bases, with 10 bases separating them. CDR1 SQVTM and CDR2 ANQGSEA come from the germline V gene. The CDR3 nucleotides are TGCAGCGTTGAGGCAGGGCAAGGAAACACCATATATTTT. Protein: CSVEAGQGNTIYF.

The sample holds a few counts of this clone. This chain joins TRBV6-4 and TRBJ2-5; 8 nucleotides align to TRBD2. Looked up from germline, CDR1 is MRHNA and CDR2 is SNTAGT. The CDR3 spans 15 residues. V shed 3 bases, J shed 5 bases, and the junction held 8 bases outside the gene matches. The CDR3 DNA reads TGTGCCAGCAGTGAGGTCGGGGGGGGCCAGGAGACCCAGTACTTC. Protein: CASSEVGGGQETQYF.

This chain connects TRBV7-3 to TRBJ2-5; 7 nucleotides agree with TRBD1. With V trimmed by 5 bases and J by 2 bases, 29 bases remained unmatched. CDR1 is SGHTA, CDR2 FQGTGA, per germline. This CDR3 region has 22 residues. CDR3 in amino acids: CASSPSPNGTAVACQPQETQYF. DNA of the CDR3: TGTGCCAGCAGCCCCTCTCCGAACGGGACAGCCGTAGCGTGCCAGCCTCAAGAGACCCAGTACTTC.

The chain uses TRBV28 and TRBJ1-5, with D unclear. With 10 bases removed from V and 7 bases from J, the gap between germline ends came to 17 bases. Germline V gene sequence: CDR1 MDHEN, CDR2 SYDVKM. This CDR3 comprises 13 residues. CDR3 sequence (DNA): TGTGCCACCGCCAACCTTCTAATGCAGCCCCAGCATTTT. Translation gives CATANLLMQPQHF.

V is TRBV24-1 and J is TRBJ1-1, with D possibly TRBD1 on 5 matching bases. V gave up 5 bases and J gave up 5 bases, with 11 bases separating them. The CDR3 has 13 residues. CDR1 KGHDR and CDR2 SFDVKD come from the germline V gene. The CDR3 region is CATSGGVGTEAFF. For the CDR3, the DNA is TGTGCCACCAGTGGGGGGGTTGGGACTGAAGCTTTCTTT.

The chain couples TRBV18 to TRBJ1-1, with 9 bases fitting TRBD1. V gave up 6 bases and J gave up 0 bases; unmatched junction bases: 11. Germline V gene data show CDR1 as KGHSH and CDR2 as LQKENI. The CDR3 runs to 17 residues. The CDR3 loop is CASSPNRGRYVNTEAFF. The CDR3 bases are TGTGCCAGCTCGCCTAACAGGGGGCGTTATGTGAACACTGAAGCTTTCTTT.